This T cell receptor (beta chain) was retrieved from a study of shared clonotypes between healthy human individuals. This clone was observed once. Only CD45RO-negative cells positively selected for CCR7 counted as naive CD8 cells, so terminally differentiated effector memory CD45RA+ cells were excluded. Caucasian adults living in Nashville, Tennessee, provided all samples. Per the study methods: Junction-only sequences produced by ImmunoSEQ had no quality scores, so filtering differed. Sequencing was performed with immunoSEQ multiplex PCR; in TCRdb, only in-frame clones are kept and a portion is missing. That table gives V, J and clone size, and the DNA gave D and trimming. In the table there are roughly 1,800,000 clones, about 95% of which are singletons. The germline V gene has CDR1 MNHNS and CDR2 SASEGT. This CDR3 has 13 amino acids. The ends were cut back, 9 bases at V and 2 bases at J, with 14 bases in the middle.

The chain combines TRBV6-1 with TRBJ2-7; perhaps TRBD2 as D (5 bases). This clonotype was obtained from a young man in good health. What was sequenced was naive CD8+ T cells sorted from blood. The CDR3 coding sequence is TGTGCCAGTTCCCTACTAGTCCCCTACGAGCAGTACTTC. Its protein is CASSLLVPYEQYF.